Below, 27 T cell receptor beta chains from the same sample are listed, as sequenced in a study of resident and recirculating memory T cells in vitiligo. TCRdb's table, derived via immunoSEQ multiplex PCR, lists solely in-frame clones and lacks some. The sample includes fewer than 80,000 clones, 80% to 95% of them seen just once. What was sequenced was blood. These receptors were collected from a male donor with vitiligo.

The gene calls are TRBV9 and TRBJ2-2; D is uncertain. V shed 4 bases and J shed 1 base, with 11 bases lying between them. The CDR3 has 15 residues. Per germline, CDR1 SGDLS and CDR2 YYNGEE. The CDR3 DNA reads as TGTGCCAGCAGCTCTCGACACTGGAACACCGGGGAGCTGTTTTTT. Protein: CASSSRHWNTGELFF.

The chain is built from TRBV10-3 and TRBJ1-1; D call uncertain. The CDR3 totals 14 residues. With 0 bases removed from V and 2 bases from J, the gap between germline ends came to 7 bases. The germline gives CDR1 ENHRY, CDR2 SYGVKD. The CDR3 region has the DNA TGTGCCATCAGTGAGTCTCGGGGAAACACTGAAGCTTTCTTT. Amino acid sequence: CAISESRGNTEAFF.

The rearrangement joins TRBV21-1 to TRBJ1-3; TRBD1, the D gene given by the table, was not confirmed from the DNA. TRBV21-1 is recorded as a pseudogene. The CDR3 has 19 residues. CDR3 sequence (DNA): TGTGCCAGCAGCAAAGTTGATCATAAAAACAGGGACTCTGGAAACACCATATATTTT. Protein: CASSKVDHKNRDSGNTIYF.

This chain joins TRBV5-6 and TRBJ2-7; TRBD2 matches 9 bases. The CDR3 consists of 15 residues. Trimming cost V 6 bases and J 6 bases; bases outside gene matches: 13. Germline CDR1 and CDR2: SGHDT and YYEEEE. CDR3 nucleotides: TGTGCCAGCAAAAAAGGAGCAGCGGGGGGTGGCGAGCAGTACTTC. Translating it yields CASKKGAAGGGEQYF.

The rearrangement uses TRBV5-1 and TRBJ2-1; the match to TRBD2 covers 8 bases. This CDR3 is built from 15 residues. The V segment lost 2 bases and the J segment 3 bases; nucleotides outside the gene matches: 4. Germline values: CDR1 SGHRS, CDR2 YFSETQ. CDR3 in DNA: TGCGCCAGCAGCTTCTCTAGCGGGCTCTACAATGAGCAGTTCTTC. Residues: CASSFSSGLYNEQFF.

The chain uses TRBV18 and TRBJ1-5; tentative D call: TRBD1 (5 bases). The V end was cut by 3 bases, the J end by 0 bases, with 9 bases between. This CDR3 is 15 amino acids long. Germline-derived CDR1 and CDR2 are KGHSH and LQKENI. CDR3 bases: TGTGCCAGCTCACCGGGTGGGGCTAGCAATCAGCCCCAGCATTTT. Amino acid sequence: CASSPGGASNQPQHF. The full variable domain, completed using reference TRBV18 and TRBJ1-5, is NAGVMQNPRHLVRRRGQEARLRCSPMKGHSHVYWYRQLPEEGLKFMVYLQKENIIDESGMPKERFSAEFPKEGPSILRIQQVVRGDSAAYFCASSPGGASNQPQHFGDGTRLSIL.

The rearrangement links TRBV28 to TRBJ2-2, with D possibly being TRBD2 (6 bases). This CDR3 has 16 residues. V was trimmed by 4 bases and J by 4 bases, leaving 16 bases between them. Germline assignment: CDR1 MDHEN and CDR2 SYDVKM. This CDR3 reads CASSSFGGVGTGELFF. The CDR3 DNA is TGTGCCAGCAGTTCTTTCGGGGGAGTCGGCACCGGGGAGCTGTTTTTT.

The chain is built from TRBV10-3 and TRBJ2-5, with 9 bases matching TRBD2. Germline V CDR1 and CDR2: ENHRY, SYGVKD. The CDR3 is 17 amino acids. After removal of 0 bases from V and 5 bases from J, the junction contained 10 bases not matched to a gene. The CDR3 is CAISESNGGGAAETQYF. The DNA for the CDR3 is TGTGCCATCAGTGAGTCGAACGGCGGGGGGGCCGCGGAGACCCAGTACTTC.

This clone was found once. The V gene is TRBV18, the J gene TRBJ1-2; the match to TRBD1 covers 7 bases. The ends lost 3 bases at V and 8 bases at J; junction bases unmatched: 9. There are 14 residues in the CDR3. In germline, CDR1 is KGHSH, CDR2 LQKENI. CDR3 loop: CASSPPGGRGGYTF. CDR3 DNA: TGTGCCAGCTCACCCCCAGGGGGACGGGGCGGCTACACCTTC.

This sequence joins TRBV5-4 and TRBJ2-5, with TRBD2 matching 13 bases. The V and J ends lost 2 bases and 7 bases, in that order; junction bases with no gene match: 8. This CDR3 spans 16 amino acids. Germline V gene data show CDR1 as SGHNT and CDR2 as YYREEE (reference sequence). CDR3 DNA sequence: TGTGCCAGCAGCTTTGATTCGGGACTAGCGGGGTCGACCCAGTACTTC. It yields the protein CASSFDSGLAGSTQYF. Together with reference TRBV5-4 and TRBJ2-5, the CDR3 gives the full variable domain: ETGVTQSPTHLIKTRGQQVTLRCSSQSGHNTVSWYQQALGQGPQFIFQYYREEENGRGNFPPRFSGLQFPNYSSELNVNALELDDSALYLCASSFDSGLAGSTQYFGPGTRLLVL.

This chain joins TRBV28 and TRBJ1-2; 11 nucleotides match TRBD1. The germline CDR1 and CDR2 sequences are MDHEN and SYDVKM. This CDR3 has 13 amino acids. Unmatched junction bases numbered 3, after V lost 4 bases and J lost 8 bases. CDR3 sequence (DNA): TGTGCCAGCAGTTGGACAGGGGGCTTAGGCTACACCTTC. This encodes CASSWTGGLGYTF.

V gene TRBV6-5 combines with J gene TRBJ1-6, with a weak D call TRBD1 (5 bases). V lost 4 bases to trimming and J lost 10 bases, with 14 bases between them. The CDR3 totals 14 residues. CDR1 is MNHEY, CDR2 SVGAGI, per germline. The CDR3 region is CASSLVPGQSPLHF. The CDR3 bases are TGTGCCAGCAGTTTGGTCCCAGGACAATCACCCCTCCACTTT.

This rearrangement joins TRBV7-6 to TRBJ1-3, with a tentative D call TRBD1 (6 bases). The CDR3 is 17 amino acids. Trimming shortened V by 1 base and J by 3 bases, and 16 bases separated the two germline ends. The germline V gene has CDR1 SGHVS and CDR2 FNYEAQ. CDR3 DNA sequence: TGTGCCAGCAGCTTAGGGTGGAAAGGGGGTGTTGGAAACACCATATATTTT. It encodes CASSLGWKGGVGNTIYF.

The V and J genes are TRBV11-1 and TRBJ1-1; a possible D gene is TRBD1 (5 bases). Germline V gene lookup returns CDR1 SGHAT and CDR2 FQDESV (reference sequence). Trimming cost V 0 bases and J 5 bases, with 10 bases left between them. CDR3 length: 14 amino acids. The CDR3 coding sequence is TGTGCCAGCAGCTTAGCGGAGGGGCGGACTGAAGCTTTCTTT. Translating it yields CASSLAEGRTEAFF.

The gene calls are TRBV4-3 and TRBJ2-6; D may be TRBD1 (6 bases). This CDR3 spans 18 amino acids. Trimming shortened V by 4 bases and J by 0 bases, and 16 bases separated the two germline ends. From germline, CDR1 is LGHNA and CDR2 YSLEER. This chain's CDR3 is CASSPKGTQHSGANVLTF. The CDR3 nucleotides read TGCGCCAGCAGCCCCAAAGGGACACAGCACTCTGGGGCCAACGTCCTGACTTTC.

The gene calls are TRBV5-1 and TRBJ2-5; a weak D match, TRBD2 (6 bases). Germline assignment: CDR1 SGHRS and CDR2 YFSETQ. The V end lost 4 bases, the J end lost 5 bases, and 15 bases lay between the germline ends. This CDR3 has 14 residues. CDR3 in amino acids: CASSKRQGTETQYF. DNA of the CDR3: TGCGCCAGCAGCAAGCGACAAGGGACTGAGACCCAGTACTTC.

The rearrangement joins TRBV27 to TRBJ1-2; perhaps TRBD1 as D (6 bases). Trimming removed 11 bases at V and 7 bases at J, with 20 bases between. The germline V gene has CDR1 MNHEY and CDR2 SMNVEV (reference sequence). This CDR3 has 13 amino acids. The CDR3 region has the DNA TGTGCCTCTCGGACCTCGAAAGGGGGTGGCTACACCTTC. Translating it yields CASRTSKGGGYTF.

The V call is TRBV19, the J call TRBJ1-5; D perhaps matches TRBD1 (6 bases). The CDR3 totals 12 residues. Trimming removed 8 bases at V and 5 bases at J, with 10 bases between. Germline lookup yields CDR1 LNHDA and CDR2 SQIVND (reference sequence). CDR3 region: CASRQGHQPQHF. Written as DNA, the CDR3 is TGTGCCAGTCGTCAGGGGCATCAGCCCCAGCATTTT. Full variable domain (missing parts from reference TRBV19 and TRBJ1-5): DGGITQSPKYLFRKEGQNVTLSCEQNLNHDAMYWYRQDPGQGLRLIYYSQIVNDFQKGDIAEGYSVSREKKESFPLTVTSAQKNPTAFYLCASRQGHQPQHFGDGTRLSIL.

This chain uses TRBV10-3 with TRBJ2-5; 14 bases map to TRBD2. This CDR3 has 13 amino acids. J was trimmed by 4 bases and V by 10 bases; bases with no gene match: 2. From germline, CDR1 is ENHRY and CDR2 SYGVKD. For the CDR3, the DNA is TGTGCCACCGGGACTAGCGGGGGAGAGACCCAGTACTTC. Protein: CATGTSGGETQYF.

CDR3 in amino acids: CASSRDSHREQYF. The CDR3 DNA is TGTGCCAGCAGCAGGGACAGCCATCGAGAGCAGTACTTC. This chain links TRBV7-2 with TRBJ2-7, with 7 bases lining up with TRBD1. There are 13 residues in the CDR3. Germline V gene data show CDR1 as SGHTA and CDR2 as FQGNSA. Trimming removed 5 bases from V and 7 bases from J; junction bases left unmatched: 8.

V and J are TRBV6-5 and TRBJ1-6; D is unresolved. Germline V gene data show CDR1 as MNHEY and CDR2 as SVGAGI. The length of the CDR3 is 16 residues. Trimming removed 2 bases at V and 9 bases at J, with 17 bases between. CDR3 region: CASSYRIGRAGSPLHF. The DNA of the CDR3 is TGTGCCAGCAGTTACCGGATTGGGAGGGCCGGTTCACCCCTCCACTTT.

V and J are TRBV5-6 and TRBJ2-7, with TRBD2 matching 11 bases. CDR1 and CDR2 (germline): SGHDT, YYEEEE. The CDR3 runs 17 residues. Germline trimming cut 2 bases from V and 7 bases from J; bases unmatched to any gene: 14. Written as DNA, the CDR3 is TGTGCCAGCAGCTTTCTTGGGACAGTAGCGGGGGGGAGTGAGCAGTACTTC. Translated: CASSFLGTVAGGSEQYF.

The gene calls are TRBV15 and TRBJ2-3; D may be TRBD1 (6 bases). The CDR3 contains 15 residues. The V gene's germline CDR1 is LNHNV and CDR2 YYDKDF (reference sequence). V was pared by 0 bases and J by 3 bases, with 10 bases between. The CDR3 region is CATSRDGQRTDTQYF. As DNA, the CDR3 is TGTGCCACCAGCAGAGATGGACAGAGAACAGATACGCAGTATTTT. The full variable domain, rest sourced from reference TRBV15 and TRBJ2-3, is DAMVIQNPRYQVTQFGKPVTLSCSQTLNHNVMYWYQQKSSQAPKLLFHYYDKDFNNEADTPDNFQSRRPNTSFCFLDIRSPGLGDTAMYLCATSRDGQRTDTQYFGPGTRLTVL.

The CDR3 DNA follows: TGTGCCAGCAGTTCAGCGACCCCCTCCGACTACGAGCAGTACTTC. Protein sequence: CASSSATPSDYEQYF. The chain couples TRBV28 to TRBJ2-7; unclear D gene. The CDR3 totals 15 residues. Germline CDR1 is MDHEN and CDR2 is SYDVKM. V shed 4 bases and J shed 3 bases, with 16 bases lying between them.

The chain links TRBV5-8 to TRBJ2-5; no firm D call. Deletions cut 2 bases from V and 1 base from J, with 9 bases between. The CDR3 has 14 amino acids. CDR1 is SGHTS and CDR2 is YDEGEE in the germline V gene. CDR3 bases: TGTGCCAGCAGCTTATATGTGGCCCAAGAGACCCAGTACTTC. Translating it yields CASSLYVAQETQYF.

The chain joins TRBV7-3 to TRBJ1-2; tentative D call: TRBD1 (6 bases). The CDR3 has 13 residues. Germline loops: CDR1 SGHTA, CDR2 FQGTGA. Trimming shortened V by 5 bases and J by 6 bases, and 13 bases separated the two germline ends. CDR3 sequence: CASSPGGADGYTF. Written as DNA, the CDR3 is TGTGCCAGCAGCCCCGGGGGGGCAGATGGCTACACCTTC.

The rearrangement uses TRBV19 and TRBJ1-4; TRBD1 agrees at 8 bases. The CDR3 has 15 residues. Germline CDR1 and CDR2: LNHDA and SQIVND (reference sequence). J was trimmed by 0 bases and V by 7 bases; bases with no gene match: 4. The CDR3 here is CASNDRGATNEKLFF. The CDR3 nucleotides are TGTGCCAGTAATGACAGGGGTGCAACTAATGAAAAACTGTTTTTT. Full variable domain (outside the CDR3, taken from reference TRBV19 and TRBJ1-4): DGGITQSPKYLFRKEGQNVTLSCEQNLNHDAMYWYRQDPGQGLRLIYYSQIVNDFQKGDIAEGYSVSREKKESFPLTVTSAQKNPTAFYLCASNDRGATNEKLFFGSGTQLSVL.